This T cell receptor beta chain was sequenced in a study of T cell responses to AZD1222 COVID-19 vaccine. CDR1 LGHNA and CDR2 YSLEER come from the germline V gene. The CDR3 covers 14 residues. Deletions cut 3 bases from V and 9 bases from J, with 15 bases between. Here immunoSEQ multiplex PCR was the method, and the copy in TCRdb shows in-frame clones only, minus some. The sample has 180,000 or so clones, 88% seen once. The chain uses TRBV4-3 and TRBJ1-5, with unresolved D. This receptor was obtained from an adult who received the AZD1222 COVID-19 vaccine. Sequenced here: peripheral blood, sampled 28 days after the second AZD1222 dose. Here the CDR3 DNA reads TGCGCCAGCAGCCAGGGCTCCACCGAAAGGCCCCAGCATTTT. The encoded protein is CASSQGSTERPQHF.